The 3 T cell receptor beta chains below come from one sample, sequenced in a study of regulatory T cells in long-lasting Graves disease. Stated time point: newly diagnosed GD, antithyroid drugs for less than 3 months. The authors made the TCR library using RNA they extracted from PBMCs. Assembly of TCR beta libraries relied on iRepertoire HTBI primers together with Arm-PCR of CDR3 regions. TCRdb re-analysed the multiplex PCR reads in MiXCR, keeping a single row per CDR3 protein. The sample records hundreds of thousands of distinct CDR3 sequences, 16% being singletons. This same sample was also taken into another study, of T cells in Graves' hyperthyroidism and ophthalmopathy.

This specimen was peripheral blood mononuclear cells (PBMCs), taken at new diagnosis, from a patient treated with antithyroid drugs. These receptors originate from a man aged 40-49 years with Graves disease.

This clonotype has just a few counts. CDR3: CASRAGTWDSPLHF. CDR3 coding DNA: TGTGCCAGCAGGGCCGGGACCTGGGATTCACCCCTCCACTTT. The chain joins TRBV6-1 to TRBJ1-6; perhaps TRBD1 as D (5 bases). This CDR3 comprises 14 residues. The V and J ends lost 6 bases and 8 bases respectively, with 14 bases between them. Germline V gene lookup returns CDR1 MNHNS and CDR2 SASEGT.

J is TRBJ1-4 and V is TRBV28; D gene ambiguous. Trimming stripped 3 bases from V and 7 bases from J, with 12 bases between. Germline CDR1 and CDR2: MDHEN and SYDVKM. CDR3 length: 14 residues. The CDR3 spells CASSFSGYFEKLFF. In DNA form, the CDR3 reads TGTGCCAGCAGTTTTTCCGGGTATTTTGAAAAACTGTTTTTT.

This sequence joins TRBV7-9 and TRBJ2-3, with 7 positions matching TRBD1. Judging by the DNA end, TRBJ2-5 fits better; the J call may be wrong. The CDR3 runs to 15 residues. Per germline, CDR1 SEHNR and CDR2 FQNEAQ (reference sequence). CDR3 protein: CASSLFSTGKETQYF. The CDR3 DNA reads as TGTGCCAGCAGCTTATTTTCGACAGGGAAGGAGACCCAGTACTTC.